This T cell receptor beta chain appears in the sequencing data of a study of blood T cell repertoires in COVID-19. Germline assignment: CDR1 GTSNPN and CDR2 SVGIG (reference sequence). Trimming left V 4 bases short and J 5 bases short, with 14 bases between. The CDR3 is made up of 13 amino acids. The data were produced by immunoSEQ multiplex PCR, yet TCRdb's version contains in-frame clones alone and is incomplete. Of roughly 160,000 clones in the sample, 85% to 95% were seen once. The sequencing input was peripheral blood. The V call is TRBV30, the J call TRBJ1-1; a possible D gene is TRBD1 (6 bases). This sequence was found in a man over 45 with acute or convalescent COVID-19. CDR3: CAWIKTGWTEAFF. The DNA of the CDR3 is TGTGCCTGGATAAAGACAGGTTGGACTGAAGCTTTCTTT.